The 27 T cell receptor beta chains listed next were all sequenced from one sample in a study of radiotherapy plus CTLA-4 blockade in lung cancer. TCRdb's table, derived via immunoSEQ multiplex PCR, lists solely in-frame clones and lacks some. This repertoire shows about 99,000 clones, about 91% found once; its top ten account for 4.9%. This sample comprised peripheral blood, obtained from a patient treated with radiotherapy plus ipilimumab. The receptors stem from a human donor with non-small cell lung cancer that progressed on radiotherapy plus ipilimumab.

The chain has TRBV6-5 and TRBJ1-2; 11 nucleotides align to TRBD1. The junction had 7 bases not matched to a gene; V was cut back by 5 bases and J by 5 bases. The CDR3 has 15 residues. Germline assignment: CDR1 MNHEY and CDR2 SVGAGI. The DNA for the CDR3 is TGTGCCAGCAGTAGCGACGGGACAGGGGGGTATGGCTACACCTTC. This gives the protein CASSSDGTGGYGYTF.

The chain couples TRBV10-3 to TRBJ2-2; 7 nucleotides line up with TRBD2. The CDR3 covers 15 residues. Per germline, CDR1 ENHRY and CDR2 SYGVKD. Unmatched junction bases numbered 8, after V lost 10 bases and J lost 0 bases. The CDR3 loop reads CATQTSVTNTGELFF. CDR3 nucleotides: TGTGCCACTCAAACTAGCGTCACGAACACCGGGGAGCTGTTTTTT.

The rearrangement joins TRBV4-1 to TRBJ2-5; TRBD2 matches 11 bases. Losses at the gene ends were 1 base for V and 4 bases for J; bases not matched to a gene: 5. Per germline, CDR1 MGHRA and CDR2 YSYEKL. The CDR3 is 16 amino acids. Written as DNA, the CDR3 is TGCGCCAGCAGCCAAGTTAGCGGGAGGGCCTCAGAGACCCAGTACTTC. Protein product: CASSQVSGRASETQYF.

The chain carries TRBV23-1 and TRBJ2-5; D is possibly TRBD1 (6 bases). TRBV23-1 qualifies as an ORF whose function is uncertain. With 1 base removed from V and 3 bases from J, the gap between germline ends came to 15 bases. The CDR3 consists of 16 residues. The CDR3 region is CASSQFPRTEEETQYF. The CDR3 DNA follows: TGCGCCAGCAGTCAATTTCCACGGACAGAAGAAGAGACCCAGTACTTC.

As concerns this clone: At one end, the junction sequence differs from germline, possibly due to a read error. The CDR3 is CAGSQQGNTEAFF. The CDR3, as DNA: TGTGCCGGTAGTCAACAGGGGAACACTGAAGCTTTCTTT. The rearrangement uses TRBV19 and TRBJ1-1, with D possibly matching TRBD1 (6 bases). Looked up from germline, CDR1 is LNHDA and CDR2 is SQIVND (reference sequence). The CDR3 is 13 amino acids.

This clone was recorded only once. This chain uses TRBV29-1 with TRBJ2-3, with D possibly matching TRBD2 (6 bases). V was pared by 6 bases and J by 7 bases, with 11 bases between. The CDR3 length is 11 residues. Germline CDR1 and CDR2: SQVTM and ANQGSEA. CDR3 nucleotide sequence: TGCAGCGTGGCGGAGGGGAATACGCAGTATTTT. Residues: CSVAEGNTQYF.

The J gene is TRBJ2-3, the V gene TRBV5-1; 8 bases are shared with TRBD2. CDR1 is SGHRS, CDR2 YFSETQ, per germline. CDR3 size: 14 residues. V dropped 2 bases and J dropped 6; count of bases not matched to a gene: 5. As DNA, the CDR3 is TGCGCCAGCAGCTTTCGTCGGGGGGGTGATACGCAGTATTTT. It yields the protein CASSFRRGGDTQYF.

The rearrangement uses TRBV9 and TRBJ1-1, with a tentative D call TRBD1 (5 bases). The V end lost 3 bases, the J end lost 0 bases, and 15 bases lay between the germline ends. The CDR3 spans 16 residues. Per germline, CDR1 SGDLS and CDR2 YYNGEE. CDR3 DNA: TGTGCCAGCAGCGCTCGTGGTGGGGCCATGAACACTGAAGCTTTCTTT. Its translation is CASSARGGAMNTEAFF.

The V and J genes are TRBV5-1 and TRBJ1-2, with a weak D call TRBD1 (6 bases). Looked up from germline, CDR1 is SGHRS and CDR2 is YFSETQ. CDR3 length: 14 amino acids. V shed 0 bases and J shed 4 bases, with 10 bases lying between them. The CDR3 bases are TGCGCCAGCAGCTTGGAGGAGGGGGTCTATGGCTACACCTTC. It translates to CASSLEEGVYGYTF. The full variable domain, its missing parts supplied by reference TRBV5-1 and TRBJ1-2, is KAGVTQTPRYLIKTRGQQVTLSCSPISGHRSVSWYQQTPGQGLQFLFEYFSETQRNKGNFPGRFSGRQFSNSRSEMNVSTLELGDSALYLCASSLEEGVYGYTFGSGTRLTVV.

The genes are TRBV7-8 and TRBJ2-7, with 9 bases fitting TRBD2. This CDR3 has 14 residues. Germline assignment: CDR1 SGHVS and CDR2 FQNEAQ. J gave up 8 bases and V 7 bases, and 12 bases lay outside the gene matches. The CDR3 region has the DNA TGTGCCAGCAATCCGTCGGCGGGAGGGCCGCAGCAGTACTTC. Its protein is CASNPSAGGPQQYF. The full variable domain, in which reference TRBV7-8 and TRBJ2-7 provide the parts outside the CDR3, is GAGVSQSPRYKVAKRGQDVALRCDPISGHVSLFWYQQALGQGPEFLTYFQNEAQLDKSGLPSDRFFAERPEGSVSTLKIQRTQQEDSAVYLCASNPSAGGPQQYFGPGTRLTVT.

The V gene is TRBV12-5, the J gene TRBJ1-2; TRBD1 agrees at 8 bases. J gave up 0 bases and V 5 bases, and 2 bases lay outside the gene matches. CDR1 is LGHNT and CDR2 is FRNRAP in the germline V gene. This CDR3 has 14 residues. As DNA, the CDR3 is TGTGCTAGTGGTCGGACAGGGACTAACTATGGCTACACCTTC. It encodes CASGRTGTNYGYTF.

This chain links TRBV5-1 with TRBJ2-5; D is ambiguous. The CDR3 consists of 13 residues. Germline lookup yields CDR1 SGHRS and CDR2 YFSETQ. Trimming pared 4 bases from V and 5 bases from J, leaving 12 bases between. In DNA, the CDR3 is TGCGCCAGCAGCCCCCGGCGAGAGGAGACCCAGTACTTC. Amino acids: CASSPRREETQYF.

The CDR3 loop reads CASSPPSGIPQETQYF. For the CDR3, the DNA is TGTGCCAGCTCACCCCCTAGCGGCATACCCCAAGAGACCCAGTACTTC. The V and J genes are TRBV18 and TRBJ2-5; 7 nucleotides align to TRBD2. J gave up 1 base and V 3 bases, and 8 bases lay outside the gene matches. This CDR3 spans 16 amino acids. Germline-derived CDR1 and CDR2 are KGHSH and LQKENI.

The chain combines TRBV5-1 with TRBJ2-7, with 8 bases aligning to TRBD2. CDR3 length: 14 residues. Germline CDR1 reads SGHRS; CDR2 reads YFSETQ. J gave up 5 bases and V 5 bases, and 9 bases lay outside the gene matches. The CDR3 coding sequence is TGCGCCAGCAGGCCGGGACTAGAGGGGAACGAGCAGTACTTC. It yields the protein CASRPGLEGNEQYF.

This chain joins TRBV10-3 and TRBJ1-3; D is unclear. Trimming stripped 3 bases from V and 2 bases from J, with 5 bases between. Germline assignment: CDR1 ENHRY and CDR2 SYGVKD. This CDR3 spans 13 amino acids. The chain's CDR3 is CAISDSTGNTIYF. As DNA, the CDR3 is TGTGCCATCAGTGATAGTACTGGAAACACCATATATTTT.

The chain recombines TRBV19 with TRBJ2-6, with D perhaps matching TRBD2 (6 bases). The CDR3 is 16 amino acids. V dropped 6 bases and J dropped 2 bases, with 14 bases sitting between them. Looked up from germline, CDR1 is LNHDA and CDR2 is SQIVND (reference sequence). CDR3 sequence (DNA): TGTGCCAGTAGGGGCACCGGGGGAGCTGGGGCCAACGTCCTGACTTTC. Translated: CASRGTGGAGANVLTF.

The chain recombines TRBV10-3 with TRBJ2-5, with D unclear. Trimming took off 2 bases at V and 7 bases at J, with 8 bases between the two ends. CDR3 length: 12 residues. Germline values: CDR1 ENHRY, CDR2 SYGVKD. CDR3 bases: TGTGCCATCAGTGAGGGGCCTTCGACCCAGTACTTC. As protein: CAISEGPSTQYF.

The chain uses TRBV18 and TRBJ2-1; 7 bases are a match to TRBD2. CDR3 length equals 15 residues. Trimming took 2 bases from V and 7 from J; bases not matched to a gene: 8. Germline values: CDR1 KGHSH, CDR2 LQKENI. In DNA, the CDR3 is TGTGCCAGCTCACCAGCCTCAGGCGGGGGAAATGAGCAGTTCTTC. It is translated as CASSPASGGGNEQFF.

This clone was counted a few times. The chain recombines TRBV6-1 with TRBJ2-3; D ambiguous. The CDR3 spans 11 residues. Trimming removed 8 bases from V and 0 bases from J, with 3 bases in between. CDR1 and CDR2 from the germline V gene are MNHNS and SASEGT. The CDR3: CASDSTDTQYF. DNA of the CDR3: TGTGCCAGCGACAGCACAGATACGCAGTATTTT.

The rearrangement links TRBV5-1 to TRBJ2-3, with a tentative D call TRBD1 (6 bases). This CDR3 has 14 residues. The V and J ends lost 4 bases and 2 bases respectively, with 11 bases between them. Germline V gene lookup returns CDR1 SGHRS and CDR2 YFSETQ. CDR3 protein: CASSARDNTDTQYF. The DNA of the CDR3 is TGCGCCAGCAGCGCTCGGGACAACACAGATACGCAGTATTTT.

This chain links TRBV10-2 with TRBJ2-3; TRBD2 might be the D (6 bases). Germline V gives CDR1 WSHSY, CDR2 SAAADI. V was clipped by 7 bases and J by 3 bases, with 11 bases between them. The CDR3 loop spans 13 amino acids. CDR3 region: CASNPAGTDTQYF. In DNA form, the CDR3 reads TGCGCCAGCAACCCCGCGGGGACAGATACGCAGTATTTT.

The V call is TRBV6-1, the J call TRBJ2-1; 12 bases match TRBD1. CDR3 length equals 15 residues. Germline V lookup: CDR1 MNHNS, CDR2 SASEGT. The V and J ends lost 4 bases and 10 bases, in that order; junction bases with no gene match: 8. The CDR3: CASSAGQGAFKEQFF. The CDR3 region has the DNA TGTGCCAGCAGTGCGGGACAGGGGGCGTTTAAGGAGCAGTTCTTC.

The rearrangement links TRBV7-9 to TRBJ1-1; D is ambiguous. Germline V gives CDR1 SEHNR, CDR2 FQNEAQ (reference sequence). The CDR3 contains 13 residues. V was shortened by 4 bases and J by 7 bases, with 13 bases between the two germline ends. The CDR3 spells CASSSLVKREAFF. CDR3 coding DNA: TGTGCCAGCAGCTCTCTCGTGAAGCGTGAAGCTTTCTTT.

The rearrangement uses TRBV6-1 and TRBJ1-2, with D possibly matching TRBD1 (5 bases). The V gene lost 6 bases and the J gene lost 0 bases, with 14 bases spanning the gap. Germline CDR1 and CDR2: MNHNS and SASEGT. This CDR3 contains 15 residues. Written as DNA, the CDR3 is TGTGCCAGCAGAAAGTCGACAGAAGCTAACTATGGCTACACCTTC. It encodes CASRKSTEANYGYTF.

V usage is TRBV21-1 and J usage is TRBJ2-5; the D call in the table, TRBD2, was not verified against the DNA. TRBV21-1 is a pseudogene locus. This CDR3 spans 11 amino acids. Here the CDR3 DNA reads TGTGCCAGCCGCCCGGAGGAGACCCAGTACTTC. As protein: CASRPEETQYF.

The J gene is TRBJ2-1, the V gene TRBV4-1; D is undetermined. CDR1 and CDR2 from the germline V gene are MGHRA and YSYEKL. V gave up 1 base and J gave up 4 bases, with 11 bases separating them. This CDR3 spans 15 amino acids. For the CDR3, the DNA is TGCGCCAGCAGCCAAGTAAGTTTCCCGTACAATGAGCAGTTCTTC. Encoded protein: CASSQVSFPYNEQFF.

The chain couples TRBV6-1 to TRBJ2-7; D tentatively reads TRBD1 or TRBD2 (5 bases each). V dropped 3 bases and J dropped 1 base, with 7 bases sitting between them. Germline V gene data show CDR1 as MNHNS and CDR2 as SASEGT. The CDR3 is made up of 13 amino acids. DNA of the CDR3: TGTGCCAGCAGTGAGGGGGATTCCTACGAGCAGTACTTC. Encoded protein: CASSEGDSYEQYF.